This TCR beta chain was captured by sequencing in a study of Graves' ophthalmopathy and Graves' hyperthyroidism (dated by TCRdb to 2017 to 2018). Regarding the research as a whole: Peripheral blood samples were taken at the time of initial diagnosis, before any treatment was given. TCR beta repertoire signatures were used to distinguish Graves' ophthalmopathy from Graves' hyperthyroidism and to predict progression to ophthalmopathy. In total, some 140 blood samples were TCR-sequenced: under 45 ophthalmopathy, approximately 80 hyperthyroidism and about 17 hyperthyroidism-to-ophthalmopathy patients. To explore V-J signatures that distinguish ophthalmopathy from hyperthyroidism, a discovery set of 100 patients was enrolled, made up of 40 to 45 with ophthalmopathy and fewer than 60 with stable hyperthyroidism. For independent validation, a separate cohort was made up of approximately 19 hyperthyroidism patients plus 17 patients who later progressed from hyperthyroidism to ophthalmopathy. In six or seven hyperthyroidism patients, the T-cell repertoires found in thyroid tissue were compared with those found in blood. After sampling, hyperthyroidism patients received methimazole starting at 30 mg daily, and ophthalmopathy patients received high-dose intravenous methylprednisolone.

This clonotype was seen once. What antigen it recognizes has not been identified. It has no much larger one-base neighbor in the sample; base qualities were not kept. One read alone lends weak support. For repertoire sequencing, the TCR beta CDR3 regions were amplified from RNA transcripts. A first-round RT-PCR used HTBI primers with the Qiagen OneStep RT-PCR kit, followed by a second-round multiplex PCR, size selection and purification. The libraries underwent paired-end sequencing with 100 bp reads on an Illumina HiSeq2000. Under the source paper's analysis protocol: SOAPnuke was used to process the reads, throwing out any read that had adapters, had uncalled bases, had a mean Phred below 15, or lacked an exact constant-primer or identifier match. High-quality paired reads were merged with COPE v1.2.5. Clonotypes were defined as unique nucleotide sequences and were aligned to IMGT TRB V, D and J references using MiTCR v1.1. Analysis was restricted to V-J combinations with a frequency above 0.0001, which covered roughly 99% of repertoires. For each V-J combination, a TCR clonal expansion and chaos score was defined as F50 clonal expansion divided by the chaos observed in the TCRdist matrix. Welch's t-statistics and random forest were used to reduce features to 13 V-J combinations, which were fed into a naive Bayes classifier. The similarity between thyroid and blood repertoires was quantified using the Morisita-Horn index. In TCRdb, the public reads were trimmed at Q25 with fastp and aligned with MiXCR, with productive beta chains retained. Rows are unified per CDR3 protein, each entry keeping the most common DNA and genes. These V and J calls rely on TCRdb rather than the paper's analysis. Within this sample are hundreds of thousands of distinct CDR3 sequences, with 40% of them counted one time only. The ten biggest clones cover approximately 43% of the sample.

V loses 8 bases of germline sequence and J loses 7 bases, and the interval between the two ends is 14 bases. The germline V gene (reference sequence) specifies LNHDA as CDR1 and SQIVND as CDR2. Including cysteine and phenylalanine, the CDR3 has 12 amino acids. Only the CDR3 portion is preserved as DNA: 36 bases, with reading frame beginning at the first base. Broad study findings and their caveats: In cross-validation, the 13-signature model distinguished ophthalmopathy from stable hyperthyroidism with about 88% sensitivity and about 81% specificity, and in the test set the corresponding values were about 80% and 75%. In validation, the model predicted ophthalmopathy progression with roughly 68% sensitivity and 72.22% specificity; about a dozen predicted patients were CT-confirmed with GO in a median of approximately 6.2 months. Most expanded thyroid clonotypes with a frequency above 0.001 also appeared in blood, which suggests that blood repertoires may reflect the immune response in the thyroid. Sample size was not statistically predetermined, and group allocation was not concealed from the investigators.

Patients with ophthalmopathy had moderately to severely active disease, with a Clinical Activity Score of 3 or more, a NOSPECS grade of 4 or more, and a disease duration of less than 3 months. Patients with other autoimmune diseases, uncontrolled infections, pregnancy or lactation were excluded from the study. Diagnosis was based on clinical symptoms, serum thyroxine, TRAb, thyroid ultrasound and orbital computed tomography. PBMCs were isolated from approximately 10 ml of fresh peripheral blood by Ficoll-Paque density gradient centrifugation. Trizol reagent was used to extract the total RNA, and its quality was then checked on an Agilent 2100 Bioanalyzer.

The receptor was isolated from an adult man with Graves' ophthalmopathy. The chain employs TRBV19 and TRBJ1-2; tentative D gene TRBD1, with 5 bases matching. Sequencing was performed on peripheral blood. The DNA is TGTGCCAGTGGGTTGACAGCTTCTGGCTACACCTTC. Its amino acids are CASGLTASGYTF.